This T cell receptor (beta chain) originates from a study of blood T cells in healthy people across ages. Study results and caveats: When set beside aged donors, long-lived donors presented more naive CD4+ cells and higher diversity. The diversity estimates, figures obtained from one million T cells, were considered underestimates.

The second PCR ran roughly 7 to 12 cycles with a sample-barcoded 5' primer and J-beta primers. TCRdb re-analysed the 5' RACE reads in MiXCR, keeping a single row per CDR3 protein. This sample yields more than 500,000 distinct CDR3 sequences, of which roughly a quarter are seen a single time; approximately 4% belongs to the top ten. Points on this clonotype: Its antigen remains unknown.

This sample was also put to use in a study of T cells of mothers and their children. That work states: Each donor was one of three healthy Caucasian mothers or one of their six children.

This sequence originates from a boy aged 2 to 9 in good health. Sequenced sample: blood.

The CDR3 loop reads CASSQAEETQYF. The CDR3 region has the DNA TGTGCCAGCAGCCAAGCCGAGGAGACCCAGTACTTC. The V gene is TRBV3-1, the J gene TRBJ2-5, with no clear D. This CDR3 has 12 residues. V was shortened by 1 base and J by 5 bases, with 5 bases between the two germline ends. Germline CDR1 is LGHDT and CDR2 is YNNKEL (reference sequence).